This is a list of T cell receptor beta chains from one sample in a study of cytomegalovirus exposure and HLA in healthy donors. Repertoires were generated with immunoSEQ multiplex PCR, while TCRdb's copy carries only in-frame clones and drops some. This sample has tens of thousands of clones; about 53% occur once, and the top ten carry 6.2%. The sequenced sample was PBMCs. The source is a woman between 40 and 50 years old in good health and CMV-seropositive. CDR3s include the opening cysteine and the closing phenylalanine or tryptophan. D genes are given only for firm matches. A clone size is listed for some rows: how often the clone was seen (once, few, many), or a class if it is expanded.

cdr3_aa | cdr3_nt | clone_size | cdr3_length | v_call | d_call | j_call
CAWSVKGTGNTIYF | TGTGCCTGGAGTGTTAAGGGGACTGGAAACACCATATATTTT | . | 14 | TRBV30 | . | TRBJ1-3
CASSTGSSSGANVLTF | TGTGCCAGCAGTACGGGGAGTAGCTCTGGGGCCAACGTCCTGACTTTC | few | 16 | TRBV6-6 | . | TRBJ2-6
CAWSLKLTGNYGYTF | TGTGCCTGGAGTCTCAAACTGACAGGGAACTATGGCTACACCTTC | . | 15 | TRBV30 | TRBD1 | TRBJ1-2
CASSVGLAWETQYF | TGTGCCAGCAGCGTAGGACTAGCGTGGGAGACCCAGTACTTC | . | 14 | TRBV11-2 | TRBD2 | TRBJ2-5
CASSLGVDYGYTF | TGTGCCAGCAGTTTAGGAGTCGACTATGGCTACACCTTC | . | 13 | TRBV27 | . | TRBJ1-2
CASSGSAGYTQYF | TGTGCCAGTAGCGGTAGCGCTGGCTATACGCAGTATTTT | . | 13 | TRBV19 | . | TRBJ2-3
CASSETAELNPDTQYF | TGTGCCAGCAGTGAAACTGCGGAGTTAAACCCAGATACGCAGTATTTT | . | 16 | TRBV2 | . | TRBJ2-3
CASSEATGGGGTEAFF | TGTGCCAGCAGTGAAGCTACAGGGGGCGGGGGCACTGAAGCTTTCTTT | . | 16 | TRBV6-1 | TRBD1 | TRBJ1-1
CASSERAPGDTQYF | TGTGCCAGCAGTGAACGAGCACCGGGAGATACGCAGTATTTT | . | 14 | TRBV25-1 | . | TRBJ2-3
CASSHGLAGSTDTQYF | TGTGCCAGCAGCCACGGACTAGCGGGGAGCACAGATACGCAGTATTTT | medium-sized | 16 | TRBV5-4 | TRBD2 | TRBJ2-3
CASRAGFSVTGELFF | TGTGCCAGCAGAGCCGGTTTTAGTGTTACCGGGGAGCTGTTTTTT | few | 15 | TRBV2 | . | TRBJ2-2
CASSLWGRTEAFF | TGTGCCAGCAGCTTGTGGGGGCGAACTGAAGCTTTCTTT | . | 13 | TRBV7-2 | . | TRBJ1-1
CASKLAGGLYEQFF | TGTGCCAGCAAACTAGCGGGGGGCCTTTATGAGCAATTCTTC | once | 14 | TRBV2 | TRBD2 | TRBJ2-1
CASSVAKRGGTDTQYF | TGTGCCAGCAGCGTAGCTAAGCGGGGGGGCACAGATACGCAGTATTTT | . | 16 | TRBV9 | TRBD2 | TRBJ2-3
CASRGGDYEQYF | TGTGCCAGCAGAGGAGGGGACTACGAGCAGTACTTC | . | 12 | TRBV2 | . | TRBJ2-7
CSVRGTAQETQYF | TGCAGCGTCCGCGGGACAGCCCAAGAGACCCAGTACTTC | . | 13 | TRBV29-1 | . | TRBJ2-5
CASSLDSNNQPQHF | TGTGCCAGCAGCCTGGACAGTAACAATCAGCCCCAGCATTTT | . | 14 | TRBV7-2 | . | TRBJ1-5
CAWRETGGYEQYF | TGTGCCTGGAGGGAGACGGGAGGCTACGAGCAGTACTTC | . | 13 | TRBV30 | TRBD2 | TRBJ2-7
CASSIDPGQTSLAKNIQYF | TGCGCCAGCAGCATCGATCCGGGACAGACCTCCCTAGCCAAAAACATTCAGTACTTC | . | 19 | TRBV5-1 | TRBD1 | TRBJ2-4
CASSVGRGQGKLFF | TGTGCCAGCAGCGTAGGCAGGGGGCAGGGAAAACTGTTTTTT | . | 14 | TRBV9 | TRBD1 | TRBJ1-4
CASSSGTGGYNEQFF | TGTGCCAGCAGCTCCGGGACAGGGGGTTACAATGAGCAGTTCTTC | . | 15 | TRBV7-9 | TRBD1 | TRBJ2-1
CASSPQSGQPQHF | TGTGCCAGCAGCCCACAATCTGGTCAGCCCCAGCATTTT | . | 13 | TRBV7-3 | . | TRBJ1-5
CASSTIRGEAFF | TGTGCCAGCAGTACAATACGGGGTGAAGCTTTCTTT | . | 12 | TRBV6-6 | . | TRBJ1-1
CAWSVAFEAFF | TGTGCCTGGAGTGTAGCGTTTGAAGCTTTCTTT | . | 11 | TRBV30 | . | TRBJ1-1
CASSFAQGNEQFF | TGTGCCAGCAGCTTCGCACAGGGTAATGAGCAGTTCTTC | . | 13 | TRBV7-2 | . | TRBJ2-1
CASSEWAQASNQPQHF | TGTGCCAGCAGTGAATGGGCTCAGGCTAGCAATCAGCCCCAGCATTTT | once | 16 | TRBV6-1 | . | TRBJ1-5
CASSEREEAGGFF | TGTGCCAGCAGTGAAAGGGAAGAGGCAGGGGGTTTCTTT | few | 13 | TRBV6-1 | TRBD1 | TRBJ1-1
CAISEGSPTTNEKLFF | TGTGCCATCAGTGAGGGGAGTCCGACAACTAATGAAAAACTGTTTTTT | . | 16 | TRBV10-3 | . | TRBJ1-4
CASSQDRQESYGYTF | TGTGCCAGCAGCCAAGATCGACAGGAATCCTATGGCTACACCTTC | few | 15 | TRBV4-2 | . | TRBJ1-2
CAWSVRSGGAHEQFF | TGTGCCTGGAGTGTACGTTCCGGGGGAGCCCATGAGCAGTTCTTC | . | 15 | TRBV30 | . | TRBJ2-1
CASSDGGSQYF | TGTGCCAGCAGTGATGGGGGGTCGCAGTATTTT | medium-sized | 11 | TRBV2 | . | TRBJ2-3
CASSLLTSGGGYEQYF | TGTGCCAGCAGCCTCCTGACTAGCGGGGGGGGATACGAGCAGTACTTC | . | 16 | TRBV14 | TRBD2 | TRBJ2-7
CASNGGLPNYGYTF | TGTGCCAGCAACGGGGGACTACCGAACTATGGCTACACCTTC | . | 14 | TRBV5-4 | . | TRBJ1-2
CASTVDRAYNEQFF | TGTGCCAGCACAGTGGACAGGGCCTACAATGAGCAGTTCTTC | few | 14 | TRBV9 | TRBD1 | TRBJ2-1
CASSKGQIGGYNEQFF | TGTGCCAGCAGCAAAGGACAGATAGGTGGCTACAATGAGCAGTTCTTC | few | 16 | TRBV7-2 | . | TRBJ2-1
CASSEVLGGQPQHF | TGTGCCAGCTCGGAAGTCCTGGGGGGTCAGCCCCAGCATTTT | medium-sized | 14 | TRBV19 | . | TRBJ1-5
CASSYEVPSGNTIYF | TGTGCCAGCAGTTACGAGGTTCCCTCTGGAAACACCATATATTTT | . | 15 | TRBV6-5 | . | TRBJ1-3